The T cell receptor beta chain described here comes from a study of CD8 T cells in ankylosing spondylitis. Study outcomes and limitations: According to the report, clones linked to the disease were significantly enriched in matched synovial fluid samples taken from ankylosing spondylitis patients.

Concerning this clonotype: Its antigen remains unknown.

The CDR3 contains 16 residues. Germline CDR1 is SGHRS and CDR2 is YFSETQ. V was shortened by 1 base and J by 0 bases, with 10 bases between the two germline ends. TCRdb used MiXCR to reprocess the 5' RACE reads, holding one entry per CDR3 protein. The sample lists around 330,000 distinct CDR3 sequences, approximately 10% occurring once. The chain joins TRBV5-1 to TRBJ1-4; D possibly corresponds to TRBD1 (5 bases). The source of this sequence is a female donor with ankylosing spondylitis or in good health (not recorded which). The sequencing input was blood, either unsorted or a sorted T cell fraction (not recorded which). CDR3 protein: CASSLMGEPTNEKLFF. In nucleotides, the CDR3 is TGCGCCAGCAGCTTGATGGGGGAGCCAACTAATGAAAAACTGTTTTTT. The full variable domain, its missing parts supplied by reference TRBV5-1 and TRBJ1-4, is KAGVTQTPRYLIKTRGQQVTLSCSPISGHRSVSWYQQTPGQGLQFLFEYFSETQRNKGNFPGRFSGRQFSNSRSEMNVSTLELGDSALYLCASSLMGEPTNEKLFFGSGTQLSVL.